A selection of T cell receptor beta chains follows, all from one sample in a study of cytomegalovirus exposure and HLA in healthy donors. TCRdb's table, derived via immunoSEQ multiplex PCR, lists solely in-frame clones and lacks some. This sample has roughly 200,000 clones, with over 80% found just once. Sequencing used PBMCs. The origin of the receptors is a man aged 50 to 60 in good health and CMV-seronegative. Each CDR3 is given with its conserved first and last residue. A D gene is named only where the DNA matches it firmly. Size is stated for part of the rows, as once, few or many counts, or as a class when the clone is expanded.

D,size,J,V,CDR3,DNA
.,.,TRBJ2-7,TRBV18,CASSPRGRPYEQYF,TGTGCCAGCTCACCACGGGGGAGGCCCTACGAGCAGTACTTC
.,.,TRBJ1-4,TRBV27,CASSLRYQADEKLFF,TGTGCCAGCAGTTTAAGGTACCAGGCAGATGAAAAACTGTTTTTT
TRBD1,.,TRBJ1-2,TRBV27,CASSLGAGGNGYTF,TGTGCCAGCAGTTTAGGCGCAGGGGGGAATGGCTACACCTTC
.,.,TRBJ2-3,TRBV27,CASSPLSKGGLSGTQYF,TGTGCCAGCAGCCCCTTGTCGAAGGGAGGCCTTAGTGGTACGCAGTATTTT
.,.,TRBJ2-7,TRBV18,CASSPHTTGSYEQYF,TGTGCCAGCTCACCGCACACGACAGGATCCTACGAGCAGTACTTC
TRBD2,once,TRBJ2-7,TRBV27,CASSLVREPRKGQYF,TGTGCCAGCAGTTTAGTGCGGGAGCCTAGAAAAGGGCAGTACTTC
TRBD1,once,TRBJ1-2,TRBV7-9,CASSLEGQFNYGYTF,TGTGCCAGCAGCTTGGAGGGACAGTTTAACTATGGCTACACCTTC
.,.,TRBJ1-2,TRBV5-8,CASSFVRGVGTF,TGTGCCAGCAGCTTTGTTCGCGGGGTAGGCACCTTC
.,.,TRBJ2-2,TRBV7-6,CASSPPRTALTGELFF,TGTGCCAGCAGCCCCCCTAGGACAGCCCTCACCGGGGAGCTGTTTTTT
.,.,TRBJ1-3,TRBV19,CASTGGISGNTIYF,TGTGCCAGTACCGGGGGGATATCTGGAAACACCATATATTTT
TRBD2,.,TRBJ2-2,TRBV9,CASSARAGVGGGELFF,TGTGCCAGCAGCGCCCGAGCGGGAGTAGGAGGCGGGGAGCTGTTTTTT
.,.,TRBJ2-2,TRBV5-8,CASTPRVFVGELFF,TGTGCCAGCACCCCCCGGGTATTCGTCGGGGAGCTGTTTTTT
.,.,TRBJ2-5,TRBV6-6,CASSYSTSQETQYF,TGTGCCAGCAGTTACTCGACAAGTCAAGAGACCCAGTACTTC
.,.,TRBJ2-5,TRBV15,CATSRPGQAGETQYF,TGTGCCACCAGCAGACCGGGACAAGCCGGGGAGACCCAGTACTTC
.,.,TRBJ2-7,TRBV5-1,CASSRLKAGSYEQYF,TGCGCCAGCAGCCGCCTCAAAGCAGGGTCCTACGAGCAGTACTTC
TRBD1,.,TRBJ2-1,TRBV28,CASSSDRNEQFF,TGTGCCAGCAGTTCGGACAGGAATGAGCAGTTCTTC
.,.,TRBJ1-1,TRBV27,CASRTGNTEAFF,TGTGCCAGCAGGACAGGGAACACTGAAGCTTTCTTT
.,few,TRBJ1-1,TRBV7-2,CASSVLQGRTEAFF,TGTGCCAGCAGCGTATTACAGGGTCGTACTGAAGCTTTCTTT
.,once,TRBJ2-7,TRBV7-6,CASSRGQGFEQYF,TGTGCCAGCAGCCGTGGGCAGGGGTTCGAGCAGTACTTC
TRBD2,.,TRBJ2-7,TRBV10-1,CASSEGSGGRADYEQYF,TGCGCCAGCAGTGAGGGGTCGGGCGGGAGGGCCGACTACGAGCAGTACTTC
.,.,TRBJ2-3,TRBV5-1,CASSLEARVYSDTQYF,TGCGCCAGCAGCTTGGAAGCCAGGGTATATTCAGATACGCAGTATTTT
.,.,TRBJ1-1,TRBV2,CASSLREAFF,TGTGCCAGCAGCTTACGGGAAGCTTTCTTT
.,.,TRBJ1-4,TRBV30,CAWSETPTNEKLFF,TGTGCCTGGAGTGAGACACCTACTAATGAAAAACTGTTTTTT
TRBD1,.,TRBJ2-7,TRBV7-2,CASSYGQGGREQYF,TGTGCCAGCAGCTACGGACAGGGGGGAAGAGAGCAGTACTTC
.,.,TRBJ1-3,TRBV2,CASREGSFSGNTIYF,TGTGCCAGCAGGGAGGGCTCGTTCTCTGGAAACACCATATATTTT
TRBD2,.,TRBJ2-1,TRBV27,CASSFGSGWLYEQFF,TGTGCCAGCAGTTTTGGTAGCGGGTGGTTATATGAGCAGTTCTTC
.,.,TRBJ1-2,TRBV19,CASKPQGSRGYTF,TGTGCCAGTAAACCTCAGGGTTCCCGAGGCTACACCTTC
.,.,TRBJ1-3,TRBV5-1,CASSTSGDSGNTIYF,TGCGCCAGCAGCACTTCGGGAGACTCTGGAAACACCATATATTTT
.,.,TRBJ1-2,TRBV9,CASSVARGANYGYTF,TGTGCCAGCAGCGTAGCCCGGGGGGCTAACTATGGCTACACCTTC
.,.,TRBJ1-3,TRBV15,CATSRTAGGAGNTIYF,TGTGCCACCAGCAGAACTGCCGGAGGGGCTGGAAACACCATATATTTT
.,.,TRBJ1-1,TRBV7-9,CSSTLGGMNTEAFF,TGTTCCAGCACTCTCGGCGGAATGAACACTGAAGCTTTCTTT
.,.,TRBJ1-2,TRBV2,CASNPRRIPNYGYTF,TGTGCCAGCAACCCTAGGCGGATTCCTAACTATGGCTACACCTTC
.,.,TRBJ1-4,TRBV7-2,CASSPRGPTNEKLFF,TGTGCCAGCAGCCCCCGGGGTCCAACTAATGAAAAACTGTTTTTT
TRBD2,.,TRBJ2-1,TRBV7-3,CASSSRAGGPGEQFF,TGTGCCAGCAGCTCAAGAGCGGGGGGGCCCGGAGAGCAGTTCTTC
TRBD1,.,TRBJ2-7,TRBV7-9,CASSLVVGQVAEQYF,TGTGCCAGCAGCTTAGTTGTGGGACAGGTCGCCGAGCAGTACTTC
.,.,TRBJ2-3,TRBV5-1,CASSWTSTDTQYF,TGCGCCAGCAGCTGGACTAGCACAGATACGCAGTATTTT
.,.,TRBJ1-2,TRBV18,CASSLNPGSIGSNYGYTF,TGTGCCAGCTCACTGAATCCAGGCTCAATTGGGTCTAACTATGGCTACACCTTC
.,.,TRBJ1-2,TRBV29-1,CSVGDLQGFYGYTF,TGCAGCGTGGGGGACCTCCAGGGGTTCTATGGCTACACCTTC
TRBD1,.,TRBJ2-5,TRBV7-3,CASSPGQGETQYF,TGTGCCAGCAGCCCCGGACAGGGCGAGACCCAGTACTTC
TRBD1,few,TRBJ2-7,TRBV6-1,CATSRQGVYEQYF,TGTGCCACCTCTCGACAGGGGGTCTACGAGCAGTACTTC
.,.,TRBJ1-4,TRBV28,CASSYGGGGTNEKLFF,TGTGCCAGCAGTTATGGGGGAGGGGGTACTAATGAAAAACTGTTTTTT
TRBD1,.,TRBJ1-5,TRBV5-1,CASSLVQTGPRGNQPQHF,TGCGCCAGCAGCTTGGTTCAGACAGGGCCACGGGGCAATCAGCCCCAGCATTTT
TRBD1,.,TRBJ1-1,TRBV28,CASRKTGGNTEAFF,TGTGCCAGCAGAAAGACAGGGGGGAACACTGAAGCTTTCTTT
.,.,TRBJ2-1,TRBV7-3,CASSMEGTYNEQFF,TGTGCCAGCAGCATGGAGGGGACCTACAATGAGCAGTTCTTC
.,.,TRBJ2-5,TRBV6-5,CASGGTGETQYF,TGTGCCAGCGGGGGCACAGGGGAGACCCAGTACTTC
TRBD2,.,TRBJ2-7,TRBV7-8,CASSVGLAPAGEQYF,TGTGCCAGCAGCGTCGGACTAGCCCCAGCGGGGGAGCAGTACTTC
.,once,TRBJ1-5,TRBV5-1,CASSLAGISNQPQHF,TGCGCCAGCAGCTTAGCGGGGATTAGCAATCAGCCCCAGCATTTT
.,.,TRBJ1-1,TRBV6-5,CASSYSLGPEEAFF,TGTGCCAGCAGTTACTCGCTCGGGCCGGAGGAGGCTTTCTTT
.,once,TRBJ1-5,TRBV21-1,CASSRGTGGNQPQHF,TGTGCCAGCAGCAGAGGGACAGGGGGGAATCAGCCCCAGCATTTT
TRBD1,few,TRBJ1-2,TRBV28,CATGQATRSYTF,TGTGCCACAGGACAGGCAACACGAAGCTACACCTTC